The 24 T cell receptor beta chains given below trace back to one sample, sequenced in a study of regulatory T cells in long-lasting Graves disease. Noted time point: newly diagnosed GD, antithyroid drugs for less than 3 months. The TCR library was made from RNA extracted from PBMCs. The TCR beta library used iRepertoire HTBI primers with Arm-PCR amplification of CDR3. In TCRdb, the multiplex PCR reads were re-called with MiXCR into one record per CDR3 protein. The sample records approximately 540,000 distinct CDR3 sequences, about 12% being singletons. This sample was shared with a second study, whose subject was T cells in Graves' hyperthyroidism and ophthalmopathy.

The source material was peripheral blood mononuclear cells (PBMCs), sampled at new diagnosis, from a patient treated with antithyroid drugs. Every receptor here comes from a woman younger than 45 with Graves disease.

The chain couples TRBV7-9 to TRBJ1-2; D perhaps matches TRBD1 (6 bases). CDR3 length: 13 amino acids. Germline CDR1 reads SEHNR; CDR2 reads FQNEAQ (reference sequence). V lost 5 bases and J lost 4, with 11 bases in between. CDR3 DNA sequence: TGTGCCAGCAGCACGGACAGTGTCTATGGCTACACCTTC. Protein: CASSTDSVYGYTF.

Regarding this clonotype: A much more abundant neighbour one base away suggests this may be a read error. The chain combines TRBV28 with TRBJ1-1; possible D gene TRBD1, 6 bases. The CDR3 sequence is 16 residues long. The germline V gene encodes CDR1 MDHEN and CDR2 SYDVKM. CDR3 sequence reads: CAGSLLGGAVNTEAFF. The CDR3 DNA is TGTGCCGGCAGTTTACTAGGGGGGGCGGTGAACACTGAAGCTTTCTTT. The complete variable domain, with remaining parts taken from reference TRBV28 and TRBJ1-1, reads DVKVTQSSRYLVKRTGEKVFLECVQDMDHENMFWYRQDPGLGLRLIYFSYDVKMKEKGDIPEGYSVSREKKERFSLILESASTNQTSMYLCAGSLLGGAVNTEAFFGQGTRLTVV.

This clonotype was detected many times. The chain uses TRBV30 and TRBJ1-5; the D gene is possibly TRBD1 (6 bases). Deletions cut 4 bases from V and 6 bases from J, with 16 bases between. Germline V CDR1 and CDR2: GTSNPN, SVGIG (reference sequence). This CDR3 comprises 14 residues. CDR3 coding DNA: TGTGCCTGGAATATACAGGGTTTGGGTCAGCCCCAGCATTTT. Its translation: CAWNIQGLGQPQHF.

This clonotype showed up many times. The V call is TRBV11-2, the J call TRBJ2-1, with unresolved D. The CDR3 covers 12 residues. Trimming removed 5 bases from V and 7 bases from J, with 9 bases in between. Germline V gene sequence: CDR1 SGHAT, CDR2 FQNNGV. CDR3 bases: TGTGCCAGCAGCCTGTGGTATAATGAGCAGTTCTTC. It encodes CASSLWYNEQFF.

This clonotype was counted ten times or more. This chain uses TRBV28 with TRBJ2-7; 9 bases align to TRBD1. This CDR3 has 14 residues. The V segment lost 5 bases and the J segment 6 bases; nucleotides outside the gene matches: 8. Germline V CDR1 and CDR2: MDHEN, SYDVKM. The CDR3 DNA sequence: TGTGCCAGCAGTCGGGACAGGGATCTAATCGAGCAGTACTTC. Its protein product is CASSRDRDLIEQYF.

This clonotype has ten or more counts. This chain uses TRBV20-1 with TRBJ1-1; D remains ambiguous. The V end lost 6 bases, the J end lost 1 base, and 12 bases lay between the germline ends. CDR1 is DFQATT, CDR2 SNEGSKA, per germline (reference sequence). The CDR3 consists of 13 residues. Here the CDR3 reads CSAAGRWNTEAFF. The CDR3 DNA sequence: TGCAGTGCCGCAGGAAGATGGAACACTGAAGCTTTCTTT.

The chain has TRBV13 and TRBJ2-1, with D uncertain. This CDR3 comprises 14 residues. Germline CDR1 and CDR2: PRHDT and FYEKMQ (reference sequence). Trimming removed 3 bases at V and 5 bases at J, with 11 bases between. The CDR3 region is CASSFGRAHNEQFF. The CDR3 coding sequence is TGTGCCAGCAGCTTTGGACGGGCCCACAATGAGCAGTTCTTC.

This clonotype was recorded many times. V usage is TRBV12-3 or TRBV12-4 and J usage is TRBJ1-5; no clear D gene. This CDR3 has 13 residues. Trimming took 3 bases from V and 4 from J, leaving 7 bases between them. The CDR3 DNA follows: TGTGCCAGCAGTTTCAGCCTTAATCAGCCCCAGCATTTT. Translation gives CASSFSLNQPQHF.

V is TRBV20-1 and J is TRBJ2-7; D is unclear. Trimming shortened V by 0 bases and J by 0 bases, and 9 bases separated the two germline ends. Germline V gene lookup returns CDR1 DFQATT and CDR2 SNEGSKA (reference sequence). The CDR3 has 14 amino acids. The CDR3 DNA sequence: TGCAGTGCTAGAGATACCGGCCTCTCCTACGAGCAGTACTTC. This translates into CSARDTGLSYEQYF.

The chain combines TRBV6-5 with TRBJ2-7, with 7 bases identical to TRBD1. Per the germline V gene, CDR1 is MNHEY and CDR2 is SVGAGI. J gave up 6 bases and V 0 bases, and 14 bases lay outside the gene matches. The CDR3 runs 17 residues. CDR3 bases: TGTGCCAGCAGTTACTCGGCTAAGGACAGGACGTACGTCGAGCAGTACTTC. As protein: CASSYSAKDRTYVEQYF.

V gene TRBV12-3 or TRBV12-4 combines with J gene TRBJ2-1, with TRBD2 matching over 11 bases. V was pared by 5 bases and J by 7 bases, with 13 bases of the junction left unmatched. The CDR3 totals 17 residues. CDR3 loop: CASSHGLAGGPRNEQFF. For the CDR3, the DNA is TGTGCCAGCAGTCACGGATTAGCGGGAGGGCCAAGGAATGAGCAGTTCTTC.

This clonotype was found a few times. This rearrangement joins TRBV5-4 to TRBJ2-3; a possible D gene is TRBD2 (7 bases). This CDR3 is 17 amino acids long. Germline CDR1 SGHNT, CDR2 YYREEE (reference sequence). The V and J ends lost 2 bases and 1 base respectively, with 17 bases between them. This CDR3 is CASSFDAGDKRTDTQYF. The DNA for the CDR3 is TGTGCCAGCAGCTTTGACGCGGGGGACAAACGCACAGATACGCAGTATTTT.

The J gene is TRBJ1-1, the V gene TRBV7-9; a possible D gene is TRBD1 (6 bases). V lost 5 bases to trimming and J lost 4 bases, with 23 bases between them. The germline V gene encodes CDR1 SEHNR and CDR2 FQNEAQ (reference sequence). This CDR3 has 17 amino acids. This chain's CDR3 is CASSPRIVRGSPTEAFF. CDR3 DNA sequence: TGTGCCAGCAGCCCACGAATAGTCAGGGGAAGCCCCACTGAAGCTTTCTTT. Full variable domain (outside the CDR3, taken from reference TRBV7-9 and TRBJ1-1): DTGVSQNPRHKITKRGQNVTFRCDPISEHNRLYWYRQTLGQGPEFLTYFQNEAQLEKSRLLSDRFSAERPKGSFSTLEIQRTEQGDSAMYLCASSPRIVRGSPTEAFFGQGTRLTVV.

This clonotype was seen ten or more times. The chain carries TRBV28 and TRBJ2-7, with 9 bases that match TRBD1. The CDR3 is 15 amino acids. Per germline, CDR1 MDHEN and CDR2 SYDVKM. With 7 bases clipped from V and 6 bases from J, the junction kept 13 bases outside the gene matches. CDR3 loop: CASKLGGTGSIEQYF. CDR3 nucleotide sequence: TGTGCCAGCAAACTAGGTGGGACAGGGTCGATCGAGCAGTACTTC.

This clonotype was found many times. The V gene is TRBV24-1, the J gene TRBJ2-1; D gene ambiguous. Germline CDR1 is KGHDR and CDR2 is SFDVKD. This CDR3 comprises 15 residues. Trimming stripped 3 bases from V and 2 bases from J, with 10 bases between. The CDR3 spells CATSDPSRPYNEQFF. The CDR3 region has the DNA TGTGCCACCAGTGATCCAAGTAGGCCCTACAATGAGCAGTTCTTC.

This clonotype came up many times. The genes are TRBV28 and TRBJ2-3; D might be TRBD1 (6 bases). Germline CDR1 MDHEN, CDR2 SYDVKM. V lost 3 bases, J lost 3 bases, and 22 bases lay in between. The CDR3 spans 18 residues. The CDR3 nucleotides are TGTGCCAGCAGTTTCACCCAAAAGGGGGTACAGTATACAGATACGCAGTATTTT. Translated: CASSFTQKGVQYTDTQYF.

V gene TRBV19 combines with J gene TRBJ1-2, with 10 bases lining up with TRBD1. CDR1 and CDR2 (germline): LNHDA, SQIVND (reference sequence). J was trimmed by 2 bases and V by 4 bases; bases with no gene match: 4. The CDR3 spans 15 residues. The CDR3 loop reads CASSKAGQGNYGYTF. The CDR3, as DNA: TGTGCCAGTAGTAAGGCGGGACAGGGGAACTATGGCTACACCTTC.

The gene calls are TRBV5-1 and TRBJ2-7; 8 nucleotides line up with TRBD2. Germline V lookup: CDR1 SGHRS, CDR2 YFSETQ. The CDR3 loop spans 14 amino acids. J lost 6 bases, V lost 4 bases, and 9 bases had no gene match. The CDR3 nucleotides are TGCGCCAGCAGCCCAGCGGGAGTGGTCGTCGAGCAGTACTTC. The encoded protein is CASSPAGVVVEQYF.

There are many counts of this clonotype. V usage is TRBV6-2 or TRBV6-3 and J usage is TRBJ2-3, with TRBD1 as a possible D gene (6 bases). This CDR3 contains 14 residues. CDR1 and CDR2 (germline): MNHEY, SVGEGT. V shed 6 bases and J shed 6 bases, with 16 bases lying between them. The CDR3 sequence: CASSPTGPLDTQYF. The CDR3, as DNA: TGTGCCAGCAGCCCGACAGGCCCCCTGGATACGCAGTATTTT.

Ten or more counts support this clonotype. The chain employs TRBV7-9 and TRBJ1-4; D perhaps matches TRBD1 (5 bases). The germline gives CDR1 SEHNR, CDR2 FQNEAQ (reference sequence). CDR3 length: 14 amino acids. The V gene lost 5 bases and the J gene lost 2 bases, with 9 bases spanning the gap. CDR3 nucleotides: TGTGCCAGCAGCCTACGGGGGACTAATGAAAAACTGTTTTTT. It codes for CASSLRGTNEKLFF.

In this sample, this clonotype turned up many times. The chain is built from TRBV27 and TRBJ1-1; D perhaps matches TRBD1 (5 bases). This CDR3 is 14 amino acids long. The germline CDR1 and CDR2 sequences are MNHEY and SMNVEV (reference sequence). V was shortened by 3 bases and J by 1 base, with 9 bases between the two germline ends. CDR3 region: CASSFRGPNTEAFF. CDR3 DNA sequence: TGTGCCAGCAGTTTTCGGGGACCGAACACTGAAGCTTTCTTT.

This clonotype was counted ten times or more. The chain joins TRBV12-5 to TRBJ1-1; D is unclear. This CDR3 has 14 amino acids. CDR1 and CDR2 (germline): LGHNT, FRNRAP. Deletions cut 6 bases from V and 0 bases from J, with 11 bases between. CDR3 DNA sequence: TGTGCTAGTGGAGACGGGAATGTGAACACTGAAGCTTTCTTT. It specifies CASGDGNVNTEAFF.

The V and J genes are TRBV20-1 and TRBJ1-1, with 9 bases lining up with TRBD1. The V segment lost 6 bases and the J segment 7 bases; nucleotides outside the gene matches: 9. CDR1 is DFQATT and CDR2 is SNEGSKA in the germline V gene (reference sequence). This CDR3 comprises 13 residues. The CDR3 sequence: CSAAQGTGNEAFF. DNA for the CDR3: TGCAGTGCGGCACAAGGGACAGGGAATGAAGCTTTCTTT.

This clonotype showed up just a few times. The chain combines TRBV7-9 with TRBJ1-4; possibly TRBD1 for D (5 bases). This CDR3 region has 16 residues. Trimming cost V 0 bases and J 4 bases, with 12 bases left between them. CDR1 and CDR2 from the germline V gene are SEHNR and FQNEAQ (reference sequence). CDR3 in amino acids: CASSLAIDSLNEKLFF. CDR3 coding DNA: TGTGCCAGCAGCTTAGCCATCGACAGTCTTAATGAAAAACTGTTTTTT.